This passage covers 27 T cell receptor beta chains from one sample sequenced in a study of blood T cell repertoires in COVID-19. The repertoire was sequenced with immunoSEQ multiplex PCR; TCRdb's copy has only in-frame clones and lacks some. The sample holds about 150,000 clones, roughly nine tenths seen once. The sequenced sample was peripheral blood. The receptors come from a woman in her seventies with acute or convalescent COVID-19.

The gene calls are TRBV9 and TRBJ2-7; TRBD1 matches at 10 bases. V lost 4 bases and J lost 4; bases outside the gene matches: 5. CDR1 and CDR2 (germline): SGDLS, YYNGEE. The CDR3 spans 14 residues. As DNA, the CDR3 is TGTGCCAGCAGCCCAGGGACAGGGGTATACGAGCAGTACTTC. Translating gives CASSPGTGVYEQYF. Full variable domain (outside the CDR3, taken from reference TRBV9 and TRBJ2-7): DSGVTQTPKHLITATGQRVTLRCSPRSGDLSVYWYQQSLDQGLQFLIQYYNGEERAKGNILERFSAQQFPDLHSELNLSSLELGDSALYFCASSPGTGVYEQYFGPGTRLTVT.

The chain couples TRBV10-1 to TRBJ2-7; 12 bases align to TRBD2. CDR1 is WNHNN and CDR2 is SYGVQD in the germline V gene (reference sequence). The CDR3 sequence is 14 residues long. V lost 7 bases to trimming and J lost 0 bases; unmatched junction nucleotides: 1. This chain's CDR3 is CASMTSGGSYEQYV. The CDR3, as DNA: TGCGCCAGCATGACTAGCGGGGGCTCCTACGAGCAGTACGTC.

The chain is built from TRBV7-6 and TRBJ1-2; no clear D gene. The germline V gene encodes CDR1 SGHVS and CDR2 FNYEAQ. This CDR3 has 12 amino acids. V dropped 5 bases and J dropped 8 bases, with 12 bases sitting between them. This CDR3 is CASSQSRGGYTF. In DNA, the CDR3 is TGTGCCAGCAGCCAATCCCGCGGGGGCTACACCTTC. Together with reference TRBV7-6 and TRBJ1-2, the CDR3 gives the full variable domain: GAGVSQSPRYKVTKRGQDVALRCDPISGHVSLYWYRQALGQGPEFLTYFNYEAQQDKSGLPNDRFSAERPEGSISTLTIQRTEQRDSAMYRCASSQSRGGYTFGSGTRLTVV.

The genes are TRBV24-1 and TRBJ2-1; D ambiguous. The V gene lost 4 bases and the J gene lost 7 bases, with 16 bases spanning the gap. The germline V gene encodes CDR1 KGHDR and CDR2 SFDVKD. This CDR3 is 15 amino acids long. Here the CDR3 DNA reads TGTGCCACCAGTGACACGACGACCAGGATTAATGAGCAGTTCTTC. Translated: CATSDTTTRINEQFF.

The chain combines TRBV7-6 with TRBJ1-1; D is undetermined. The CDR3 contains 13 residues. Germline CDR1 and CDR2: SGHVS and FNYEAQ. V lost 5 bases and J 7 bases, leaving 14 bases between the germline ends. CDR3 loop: CASSQRAGREAFF. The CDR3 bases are TGTGCCAGCAGCCAAAGGGCGGGCCGTGAAGCTTTCTTT.

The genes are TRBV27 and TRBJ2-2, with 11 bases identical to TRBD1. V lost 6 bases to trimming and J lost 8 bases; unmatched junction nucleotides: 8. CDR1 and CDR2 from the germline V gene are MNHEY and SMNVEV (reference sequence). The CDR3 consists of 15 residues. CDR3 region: CASRSGTGGFGELFF. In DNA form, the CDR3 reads TGTGCCAGCAGGTCCGGGACAGGGGGTTTTGGGGAGCTGTTTTTT.

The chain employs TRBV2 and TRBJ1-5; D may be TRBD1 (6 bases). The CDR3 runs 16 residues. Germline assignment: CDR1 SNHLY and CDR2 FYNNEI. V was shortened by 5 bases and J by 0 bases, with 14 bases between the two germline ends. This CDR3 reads CASSYDRLYSNQPQHF. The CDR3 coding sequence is TGTGCCAGCAGTTACGACAGGCTGTATAGCAATCAGCCCCAGCATTTT.

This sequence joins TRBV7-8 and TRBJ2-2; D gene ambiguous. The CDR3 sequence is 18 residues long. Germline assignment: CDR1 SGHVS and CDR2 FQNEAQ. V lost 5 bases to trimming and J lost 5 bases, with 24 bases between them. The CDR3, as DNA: TGTGCCAGCAGCCTCCGAGTTAGCTCCCCGGGTCGGACCGGGGAGCTGTTTTTT. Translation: CASSLRVSSPGRTGELFF.

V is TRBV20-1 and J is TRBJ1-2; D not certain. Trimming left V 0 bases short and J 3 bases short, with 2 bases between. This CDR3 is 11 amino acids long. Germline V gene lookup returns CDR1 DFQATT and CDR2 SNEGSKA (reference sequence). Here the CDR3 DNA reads TGCAGTGCTAGAGACGACTATGGCTACACCTTC. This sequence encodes CSARDDYGYTF.

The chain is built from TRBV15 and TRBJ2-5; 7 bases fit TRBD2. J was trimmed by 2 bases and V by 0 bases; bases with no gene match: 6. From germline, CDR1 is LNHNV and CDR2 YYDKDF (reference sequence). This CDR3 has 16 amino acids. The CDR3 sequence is CATSRDLAATQETQYF. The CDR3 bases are TGTGCCACCAGCAGAGATCTAGCGGCCACTCAAGAGACCCAGTACTTC.

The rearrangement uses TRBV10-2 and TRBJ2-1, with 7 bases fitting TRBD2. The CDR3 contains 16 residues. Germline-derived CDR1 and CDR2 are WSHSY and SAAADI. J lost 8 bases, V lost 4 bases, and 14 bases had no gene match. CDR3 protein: CASSGFERGLVDEQFF. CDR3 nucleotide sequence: TGCGCCAGCAGTGGTTTCGAGCGGGGCTTAGTCGATGAGCAGTTCTTC.

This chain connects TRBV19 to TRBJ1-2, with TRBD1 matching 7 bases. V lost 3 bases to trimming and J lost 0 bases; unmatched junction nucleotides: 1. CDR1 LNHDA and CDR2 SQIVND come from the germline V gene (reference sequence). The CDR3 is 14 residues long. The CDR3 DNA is TGTGCCAGTAGTATGCAGGGGGCTAACTATGGCTACACCTTC. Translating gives CASSMQGANYGYTF.

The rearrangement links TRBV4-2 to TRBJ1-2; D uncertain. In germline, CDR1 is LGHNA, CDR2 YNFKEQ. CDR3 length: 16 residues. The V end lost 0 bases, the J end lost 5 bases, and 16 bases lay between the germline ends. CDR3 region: CASSQEVGKLEYGYTF. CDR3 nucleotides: TGTGCCAGCAGCCAAGAGGTCGGGAAACTGGAATATGGCTACACCTTC.

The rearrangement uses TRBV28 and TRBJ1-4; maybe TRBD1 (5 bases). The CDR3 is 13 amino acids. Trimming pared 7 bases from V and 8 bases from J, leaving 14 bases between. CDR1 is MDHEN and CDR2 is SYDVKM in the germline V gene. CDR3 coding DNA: TGTGCCAGCATCCAGGGCGGCGGAGAAAAACTGTTTTTT. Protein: CASIQGGGEKLFF.

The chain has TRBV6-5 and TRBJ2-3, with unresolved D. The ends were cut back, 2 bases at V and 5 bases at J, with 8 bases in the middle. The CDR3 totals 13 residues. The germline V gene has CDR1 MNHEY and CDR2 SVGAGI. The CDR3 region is CASSYRLGDTQYF. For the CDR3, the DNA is TGTGCCAGCAGTTACCGTCTAGGAGATACGCAGTATTTT.

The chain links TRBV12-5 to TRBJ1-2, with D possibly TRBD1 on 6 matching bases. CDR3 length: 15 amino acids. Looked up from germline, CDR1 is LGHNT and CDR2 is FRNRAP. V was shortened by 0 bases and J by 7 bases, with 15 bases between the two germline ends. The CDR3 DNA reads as TGTGCTAGTGGTTTGGTAGGGGGAGATCGCCTTGGCTACACCTTC. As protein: CASGLVGGDRLGYTF.

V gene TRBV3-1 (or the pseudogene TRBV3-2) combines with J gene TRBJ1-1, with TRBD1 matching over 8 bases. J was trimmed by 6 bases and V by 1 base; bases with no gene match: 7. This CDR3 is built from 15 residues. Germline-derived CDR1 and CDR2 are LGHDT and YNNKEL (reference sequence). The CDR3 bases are TGTGCCAGCAGCCAAGGGCCAGGGGGCCTGGCTGAAGCTTTCTTT. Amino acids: CASSQGPGGLAEAFF.

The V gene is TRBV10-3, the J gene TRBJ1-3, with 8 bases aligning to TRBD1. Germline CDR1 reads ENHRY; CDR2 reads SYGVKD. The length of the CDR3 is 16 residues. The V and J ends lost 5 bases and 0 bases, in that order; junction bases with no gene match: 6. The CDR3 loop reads CAISSGTGSSGNTIYF. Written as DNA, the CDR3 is TGTGCCATCAGTTCTGGGACAGGTAGCTCTGGAAACACCATATATTTT.

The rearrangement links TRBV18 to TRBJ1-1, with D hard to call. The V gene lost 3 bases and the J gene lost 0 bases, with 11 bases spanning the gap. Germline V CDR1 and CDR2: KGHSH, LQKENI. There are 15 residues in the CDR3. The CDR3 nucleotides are TGTGCCAGCTCACCGGGCGCGGGGATGAACACTGAAGCTTTCTTT. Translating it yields CASSPGAGMNTEAFF.

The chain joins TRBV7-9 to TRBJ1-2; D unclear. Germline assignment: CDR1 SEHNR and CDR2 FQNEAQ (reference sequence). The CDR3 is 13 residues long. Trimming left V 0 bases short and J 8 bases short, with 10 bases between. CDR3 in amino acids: CASSLALSWGYTF. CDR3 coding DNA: TGTGCCAGCAGCTTAGCGCTATCTTGGGGCTACACCTTC.

The CDR3 sequence: CASSIREGYHQPQHF. In DNA, the CDR3 is TGTGCCAGTAGTATAAGGGAGGGGTATCATCAGCCCCAGCATTTT. This sequence joins TRBV19 and TRBJ1-5; D is perhaps TRBD1 (5 bases). Per the germline V gene, CDR1 is LNHDA and CDR2 is SQIVND (reference sequence). Trimming removed 2 bases at V and 5 bases at J, with 13 bases between. The CDR3 is 15 amino acids.

The DNA of the CDR3 is TGTGCCATCAGTGAGACGGAGACAGGGGTCTATGGCTACACCTTC. This translates into CAISETETGVYGYTF. V usage is TRBV10-3 and J usage is TRBJ1-2; 8 bases align to TRBD1. The trim removed 2 bases at V and 4 bases at J, leaving 6 bases unmatched. Germline V CDR1 and CDR2: ENHRY, SYGVKD. The CDR3 sequence is 15 residues long.

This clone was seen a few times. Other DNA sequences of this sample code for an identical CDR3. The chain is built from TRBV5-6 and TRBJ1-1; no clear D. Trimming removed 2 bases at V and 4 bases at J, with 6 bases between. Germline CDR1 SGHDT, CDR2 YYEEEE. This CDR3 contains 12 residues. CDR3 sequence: CASSLRGTEAFF. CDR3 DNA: TGTGCCAGCAGCTTACGGGGCACTGAAGCTTTCTTT.

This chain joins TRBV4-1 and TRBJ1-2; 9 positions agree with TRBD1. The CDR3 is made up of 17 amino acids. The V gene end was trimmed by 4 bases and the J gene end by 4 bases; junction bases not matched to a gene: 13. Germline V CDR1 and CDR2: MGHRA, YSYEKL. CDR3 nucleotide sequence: TGCGCCAGCAGCCCACGGGACAGGGAGGATTTTAGCTATGGCTACACCTTC. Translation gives CASSPRDREDFSYGYTF.

In DNA, the CDR3 is TGTGCCAGCAGCCCAGGGCCTAGCGGGGGTTCCTACGAGCAGTACGTC. Its protein product is CASSPGPSGGSYEQYV. The chain carries TRBV5-4 and TRBJ2-7, with 10 bases that match TRBD2. Germline loops: CDR1 SGHNT, CDR2 YYREEE (reference sequence). V lost 4 bases to trimming and J lost 1 base; unmatched junction nucleotides: 8. The CDR3 covers 16 residues.

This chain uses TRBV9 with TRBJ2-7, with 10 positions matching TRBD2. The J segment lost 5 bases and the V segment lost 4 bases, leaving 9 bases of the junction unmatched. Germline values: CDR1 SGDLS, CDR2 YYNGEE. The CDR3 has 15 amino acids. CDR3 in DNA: TGTGCCAGCAGCTTAGCGGGGACTAGCGCCAACGAGCAGTACTTC. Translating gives CASSLAGTSANEQYF.

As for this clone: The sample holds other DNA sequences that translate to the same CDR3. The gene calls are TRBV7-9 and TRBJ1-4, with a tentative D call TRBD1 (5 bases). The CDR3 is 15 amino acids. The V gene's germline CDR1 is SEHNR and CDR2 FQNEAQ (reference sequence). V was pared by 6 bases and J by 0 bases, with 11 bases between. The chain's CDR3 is CASSYRQPTNEKLFF. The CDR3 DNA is TGTGCCAGCAGTTACCGACAGCCAACTAATGAAAAACTGTTTTTT.